This passage covers 7 T cell receptor beta chains from one sample sequenced in a study of control samples from healthy donors and cancer patients. Profiling relied on immunoSEQ multiplex PCR, and the TCRdb table lists in-frame clones only, not all of them. This sample has tens of thousands of clones, with roughly 93% found just once. Source material: PBMCs. These receptors came from a woman in her thirties or forties with lung cancer.

The chain combines TRBV19 with TRBJ1-1; 7 nucleotides align to TRBD1. The trim removed 5 bases at V and 4 bases at J, leaving 4 bases unmatched. The germline gives CDR1 LNHDA, CDR2 SQIVND (reference sequence). There are 13 residues in the CDR3. The CDR3 DNA reads as TGTGCCAGTAGTTCGACAGGGCGCACTGAAGCTTTCTTT. It yields the protein CASSSTGRTEAFF.

The J gene is TRBJ1-4, the V gene TRBV6-5; a weak D match, TRBD1 (5 bases). The CDR3 has 13 amino acids. In germline, CDR1 is MNHEY, CDR2 SVGAGI. V was trimmed by 7 bases and J by 0 bases, leaving 6 bases between them. Here the CDR3 reads CASTRATNEKLFF. CDR3 nucleotide sequence: TGTGCCAGCACCAGGGCAACTAATGAAAAACTGTTTTTT.

The V and J genes are TRBV3-1 (or the pseudogene TRBV3-2) and TRBJ1-4; a weak D match, TRBD1 (5 bases). Germline V gene sequence: CDR1 LGHDT, CDR2 YNNKEL (reference sequence). The CDR3 totals 14 residues. V shed 4 bases and J shed 5 bases, with 11 bases lying between them. CDR3 DNA sequence: TGTGCCAGCAGCCTGACGGGGGGGAATGAAAAACTGTTTTTT. Its protein is CASSLTGGNEKLFF.

This clone was seen only once. The rearrangement uses TRBV27 and TRBJ1-5; a possible D gene is TRBD1 (5 bases). CDR1 is MNHEY and CDR2 is SMNVEV in the germline V gene (reference sequence). The V end was cut by 6 bases, the J end by 4 bases, with 10 bases between. The CDR3 extends over 13 amino acids. The DNA for the CDR3 is TGTGCCAGCAGCGCGGGGCCAAATCAGCCCCAGCATTTT. Its translation is CASSAGPNQPQHF.

This chain links TRBV9 with TRBJ1-1, with D tentatively TRBD1 (6 bases). Trimming pared 0 bases from V and 0 bases from J, leaving 6 bases between. Germline CDR1 and CDR2: SGDLS and YYNGEE. CDR3 length: 14 residues. The DNA for the CDR3 is TGTGCCAGCAGCGTAGACAGGGTGAACACTGAAGCTTTCTTT. This translates into CASSVDRVNTEAFF. Full variable domain (rest looked up from reference TRBV9 and TRBJ1-1): DSGVTQTPKHLITATGQRVTLRCSPRSGDLSVYWYQQSLDQGLQFLIQYYNGEERAKGNILERFSAQQFPDLHSELNLSSLELGDSALYFCASSVDRVNTEAFFGQGTRLTVV.

The chain recombines TRBV5-1 with TRBJ1-2; the D is unclear. The CDR3 is 13 amino acids. The V gene lost 0 bases and the J gene lost 3 bases, with 6 bases spanning the gap. The germline V gene encodes CDR1 SGHRS and CDR2 YFSETQ. DNA for the CDR3: TGCGCCAGCAGCTTGGCACAACACTATGGCTACACCTTC. Protein product: CASSLAQHYGYTF.

The V call is TRBV15, the J call TRBJ2-3; D gene uncertain. The CDR3 loop spans 17 amino acids. Trimming cost V 0 bases and J 2 bases, with 15 bases left between them. Germline V lookup: CDR1 LNHNV, CDR2 YYDKDF (reference sequence). In DNA, the CDR3 is TGTGCCACCAGCAGAGAAAGGTTGGCCGACACCACAGATACGCAGTATTTT. This gives the protein CATSRERLADTTDTQYF.